These 10 T cell receptor delta chains originate from one sample sequenced in a study of gamma delta lymphoproliferative disorders and STAT genes (dated by TCRdb to the late 2010s). For TCR sequencing, genomic DNA was taken from peripheral blood mononuclear cells isolated from both patients and controls. The library was generated by multiplex PCR. TCRdb shows the sequencer as Illumina MiSeq. TCRdb reran clone calling on the public reads with CATT; rows sharing one DNA sequence were then combined. For this sample there are 1,500 to 2,000 delta-chain clones; under 3.5% appear just once. 15% of the sample rests with the top ten. Sequencing was carried out using blood. The receptors were sampled from a human donor in good health.

There is no V gene call, and the J gene is TRDJ1. The CDR3 has 12 residues. The DNA for the CDR3 is TGTGCTTCCCCCCCGTACACCGATAAACTCATCTTT. It translates to CASPPYTDKLIF.

The sample holds a few counts of this clone. A far larger clone is one base from this, pointing to a likely read error. The same CDR3 is also encoded by other DNA sequences in this sample. CDR3 nucleotides: TGTGCTTGTGACACCGTGAGGCTGGGGGATACGTACACCGATAAACTCATCTTT. Protein product: CACDTVRLGDTYTDKLIF. The chain couples TRDV2 to TRDJ1; 12 bases align to TRDD3. Germline values: CDR1 GEAIGNYY, CDR2 EKD. The CDR3 is made up of 18 amino acids.

Remarks on this clone: The protein TCRdb lists belongs to a much larger clone and differs from this DNA's translation at residue 5, which points to a read error; the protein shown is made from the DNA. The V call is TRDV1, the J call TRDJ1, with a weak D call TRDD2 (6 bases). Germline V lookup: CDR1 TSWWSYY, CDR2 QGS. This CDR3 region has 22 residues. As DNA, the CDR3 is TGTGCTCTTGGGCAACTAGAAATCCCTTCCGTATATAGCGCATGGCTAGACGATAAACTCATCTTT. Translated: CALGQLEIPSVYSAWLDDKLIF.

As to this clone: The mismatch at residue 14 between this DNA's translation and the TCRdb protein of a much larger clone likely reflects a read error; the protein shown is translated from the DNA. This sequence joins TRDV2 and TRDJ1; maybe TRDD3 (6 bases). This CDR3 is built from 16 residues. Germline V CDR1 and CDR2: GEAIGNYY, EKD. CDR3 sequence: CACDALTGGDTDKPIF. The CDR3 DNA sequence: TGTGCCTGTGACGCCTTGACGGGGGGAGACACCGATAAACCCATCTTT.

On this clone: The TCRdb record carries a much larger clone's protein, which differs from this DNA's translation at residue 14; a read error is the likely cause, and the protein listed here is the DNA translation. This chain links TRDV2 with TRDJ3, with 9 bases fitting TRDD3. The CDR3 loop spans 24 amino acids. The V and J ends lost 0 bases and 1 base, in that order; junction bases with no gene match: 21. Germline CDR1 is GEAIGNYY and CDR2 is EKD. The CDR3: CACDTLGSGVWGISQSWDTRQMFF. In nucleotides, the CDR3 is TGTGCCTGTGACACCTTGGGTTCGGGCGTCTGGGGGATCAGCCAGTCCTGGGACACCCGACAGATGTTTTTC.

Remarks on this clone: A far larger clone is a single base away, which makes a read error likely. This CDR3 is also generated by other DNA sequences in the sample. The rearrangement links TRDV2 to TRDJ3, with 8 bases aligning to TRDD3. This CDR3 contains 19 residues. In germline, CDR1 is GEAIGNYY, CDR2 EKD. V was pared by 3 bases and J by 0 bases, with 9 bases of the junction left unmatched. CDR3 residues: CACDSTGGPSSWDTRQMFF. The CDR3 coding sequence is TGTGCCTGTGACTCGACTGGGGGTCCAAGCTCCTGGGACACCCGACAGATGTTTTTC.

This clone was observed a handful of times. The protein in TCRdb stems from a much larger clone and differs at residue 15 from this DNA's translation, likely a read error; here the protein is translated from the DNA. The gene calls are TRDV1 and TRDJ1, with 7 bases that match TRDD3. CDR1 and CDR2 from the germline V gene are TSWWSYY and QGS. This CDR3 is 17 amino acids long. CDR3 loop: CALGELVPWGSHDKPIF. The DNA of the CDR3 is TGTGCTCTTGGGGAACTAGTACCCTGGGGGTCCCACGATAAACCCATCTTT.

Comments on this clone: A far larger clone is one base from this, pointing to a likely read error. Other DNA sequences in the same sample also yield this CDR3. This chain joins TRDV2 and TRDJ1, with TRDD3 matching 7 bases. Trimming took 7 bases from V and 1 from J; bases not matched to a gene: 17. The germline gives CDR1 GEAIGNYY, CDR2 EKD. The CDR3 runs to 17 residues. This chain's CDR3 is CACELLGLRRGTDKLIF. The CDR3 nucleotides are TGTGCCTGCGAGCTACTGGGGCTTCGAAGGGGCACCGATAAACTCATCTTT.

A word on this clone: The protein in TCRdb stems from a much larger clone and differs at residue 11 from this DNA's translation, likely a read error; here the protein is translated from the DNA. The V and J genes are TRDV2 and TRDJ1, with 9 bases aligning to TRDD3. With V trimmed by 2 bases and J by 1 base, 10 bases remained unmatched. Germline V gene data show CDR1 as GEAIGNYY and CDR2 as EKD. This CDR3 is built from 17 residues. CDR3 in DNA: TGTGCCTGTGACATCTTGGGGGATAGCCTGTCCACCGATAAACTCATCTTT. Translating it yields CACDILGDSLSTDKLIF.

Without a V gene call, the J gene is given as TRDJ1; the D call of TRDD3 is as the table states it, not checked on the DNA. The CDR3 runs to 19 residues. The CDR3, as DNA: TGTGCTTCATTGTGCCTTCACAGTACTGGGGGTCTGTACACCGATAAACTCATCTTT. This encodes CASLCLHSTGGLYTDKLIF.